A selection of T cell receptor beta chains follows, all from one sample in a study of graft-versus-host responses after intestinal transplantation. TCRdb's table, derived via immunoSEQ multiplex PCR, lists solely in-frame clones and lacks some. The data hold approximately 100,000 clones, with about 90% observed a single time. These receptors' antigens are unknown. This specimen consisted of unstimulated CD4+ T cells sorted from spleen or lymph node cells, obtained before intestinal transplant. The receptors here all came from a human donor who received an intestinal transplant. Both conserved end residues are part of each CDR3. Fields, in order: CDR3 DNA, CDR3 protein, V gene, J gene, D gene, clone size, CDR3 length. The D gene is left open where the match is weak. Clone size, where shown, is once, few, many, or a class for clones that have expanded.

CDR3nt: TGTGCCAGCAGTCTACGGACTAGCGTGGAAAACGAGCAGTACTTC
CDR3aa: CASSLRTSVENEQYF
v_gene: TRBV28
j_gene: TRBJ2-7
d_gene: TRBD2
abundance: NA
len: 15

CDR3nt: TGTGCCAGCAGTTACTCGTATATAGACGAGGGATTCTTC
CDR3aa: CASSYSYIDEGFF
v_gene: TRBV6-5
j_gene: TRBJ2-1
d_gene: NA
abundance: once
len: 13

CDR3nt: TGTGCCAGCAGCCAAAGCCAAGTCTACGAGCAGTACTTC
CDR3aa: CASSQSQVYEQYF
v_gene: TRBV4-2
j_gene: TRBJ2-7
d_gene: NA
abundance: NA
len: 13

CDR3nt: TGTGCCAGCAGCTCTTATATCTTCTATGGCTACACCTTC
CDR3aa: CASSSYIFYGYTF
v_gene: TRBV7-2
j_gene: TRBJ1-2
d_gene: NA
abundance: NA
len: 13

CDR3nt: TGTGCCAGCAACGTAGGGGAACCCTCTGGAAACACCATATATTTT
CDR3aa: CASNVGEPSGNTIYF
v_gene: TRBV7-9
j_gene: TRBJ1-3
d_gene: NA
abundance: once
len: 15

CDR3nt: TGTGCCAGCGCGAGGGGTCGGAACACCGGGGAGCTGTTTTTT
CDR3aa: CASARGRNTGELFF
v_gene: TRBV11-2
j_gene: TRBJ2-2
d_gene: NA
abundance: once
len: 14

CDR3nt: TGTGCCAGCCGAGACAGGGACTACTCCTACGAGCAGTACTTC
CDR3aa: CASRDRDYSYEQYF
v_gene: TRBV7-9
j_gene: TRBJ2-7
d_gene: NA
abundance: NA
len: 14

CDR3nt: TGCGCCAGCAGTGAGTCGACGGGTACTAATGAAAAACTGTTTTTT
CDR3aa: CASSESTGTNEKLFF
v_gene: TRBV10-1
j_gene: TRBJ1-4
d_gene: NA
abundance: NA
len: 15

CDR3nt: TGTGCCAAGTGGACAGAGAACACTGAAGCTTTCTTT
CDR3aa: CAKWTENTEAFF
v_gene: TRBV6-4
j_gene: TRBJ1-1
d_gene: NA
abundance: few
len: 12

CDR3nt: TGTGCCAGCAGCCAAGGGGGACTAGAAGAGACCCAGTACTTC
CDR3aa: CASSQGGLEETQYF
v_gene: TRBV4-2
j_gene: TRBJ2-5
d_gene: TRBD2
abundance: once
len: 14

CDR3nt: TGTGCCAGCAGTTTATACAGGTCGAGAACCGGGGAGCTGTTTTTT
CDR3aa: CASSLYRSRTGELFF
v_gene: TRBV27
j_gene: TRBJ2-2
d_gene: NA
abundance: once
len: 15

CDR3nt: TGCGCCAGCAGCTTGTCAGGGCTCCTTTCCTACAATGAGCAGTTCTTC
CDR3aa: CASSLSGLLSYNEQFF
v_gene: TRBV5-1
j_gene: TRBJ2-1
d_gene: NA
abundance: NA
len: 16

CDR3nt: TGCAGCGTAGACTTGGGGGATCAAGAGACCCAGTACTTC
CDR3aa: CSVDLGDQETQYF
v_gene: TRBV29-1
j_gene: TRBJ2-5
d_gene: NA
abundance: NA
len: 13

CDR3nt: TGTGCCAGCAGCTCCCCCCCCAGTAGCCAGTACTTC
CDR3aa: CASSSPPSSQYF
v_gene: TRBV7-6
j_gene: TRBJ2-5
d_gene: NA
abundance: NA
len: 12

CDR3nt: TGTGCCAGCAGTCACGGTCAGGGCCAAGGGAATACGCAGTATTTT
CDR3aa: CASSHGQGQGNTQYF
v_gene: TRBV7-9
j_gene: TRBJ2-3
d_gene: NA
abundance: NA
len: 15

CDR3nt: TGTGCCAGCAATGAAGCGAGGGGGCGTGCTTTCTTT
CDR3aa: CASNEARGRAFF
v_gene: TRBV6-1
j_gene: TRBJ1-1
d_gene: TRBD1
abundance: NA
len: 12

CDR3nt: TGTGCCAGCAGCTTAGTGGGGGGGATGAACACTGAAGCTTTCTTT
CDR3aa: CASSLVGGMNTEAFF
v_gene: TRBV11-2
j_gene: TRBJ1-1
d_gene: NA
abundance: once
len: 15

CDR3nt: TGTGCCAGCTCACCGGAACAGGATAATTCACCCCTCCACTTT
CDR3aa: CASSPEQDNSPLHF
v_gene: TRBV18
j_gene: TRBJ1-6
d_gene: NA
abundance: NA
len: 14

CDR3nt: TGTGCCAGCAATGACCCGATGAACACTGAAGCTTTCTTT
CDR3aa: CASNDPMNTEAFF
v_gene: TRBV6-6
j_gene: TRBJ1-1
d_gene: NA
abundance: NA
len: 13

CDR3nt: TGTGCCAGTAGTCGAGGGAGGAAGAGCTCCTATAATTCACCCCTCCACTTT
CDR3aa: CASSRGRKSSYNSPLHF
v_gene: TRBV19
j_gene: TRBJ1-6
d_gene: NA
abundance: NA
len: 17

CDR3nt: TGTGCCAGCAGTGAAGCGCAGAATTCACCCCTCCACTTT
CDR3aa: CASSEAQNSPLHF
v_gene: TRBV6-1
j_gene: TRBJ1-6
d_gene: NA
abundance: NA
len: 13